Each of the 22 T cell receptor beta chains below was sequenced from the same sample in a study of PD-L1 blockade in urothelial cancer. Produced via immunoSEQ multiplex PCR; TCRdb's table is partial and in-frame only. This sample has about 88,000 clones; 90% occur once, and the top ten carry approximately 9%. The sequenced sample was PBMCs, obtained around atezolizumab (anti-PD-L1) treatment. The receptors shown here come from a man in his 60s with urothelial cancer.

The chain carries TRBV18 and TRBJ2-1; TRBD1 matches at 11 bases. The CDR3 is 17 residues long. The V and J ends lost 1 base and 8 bases, in that order; junction bases with no gene match: 10. The V gene's germline CDR1 is KGHSH and CDR2 LQKENI. The chain's CDR3 is CASSPLPGTGGLDEQFF. CDR3 bases: TGTGCCAGCTCACCACTTCCCGGGACAGGGGGACTCGATGAGCAGTTCTTC.

V and J are TRBV18 and TRBJ2-7; 8 nucleotides align to TRBD1. CDR1 KGHSH and CDR2 LQKENI come from the germline V gene. This CDR3 is 16 amino acids long. Trimming at V came to 2 bases and at J to 1 base, leaving 7 bases not matched to a gene. Here the CDR3 reads CASSPSRGLQSYEQYF. The CDR3 DNA sequence: TGTGCCAGCTCACCAAGCAGGGGGCTGCAGTCCTACGAGCAGTACTTC. Combining the CDR3 with reference TRBV18 and TRBJ2-7 gives the whole variable domain NAGVMQNPRHLVRRRGQEARLRCSPMKGHSHVYWYRQLPEEGLKFMVYLQKENIIDESGMPKERFSAEFPKEGPSILRIQQVVRGDSAAYFCASSPSRGLQSYEQYFGPGTRLTVT.

The chain joins TRBV7-3 to TRBJ2-1; 12 nucleotides agree with TRBD2. The V segment lost 2 bases and the J segment 6 bases; nucleotides outside the gene matches: 2. In germline, CDR1 is SGHTA, CDR2 FQGTGA. The length of the CDR3 is 15 residues. CDR3 region: CASSLLAGGRNEQFF. The DNA for the CDR3 is TGTGCCAGCAGCTTACTAGCGGGGGGGCGCAATGAGCAGTTCTTC.

V is TRBV7-2 and J is TRBJ2-5; perhaps TRBD2 as D (5 bases). Trimming removed 5 bases from V and 0 bases from J, with 13 bases in between. Germline-derived CDR1 and CDR2 are SGHTA and FQGNSA. The CDR3 totals 15 residues. Written as DNA, the CDR3 is TGTGCCAGCAGCACCCCACTAGGGTACCAAGAGACCCAGTACTTC. It is translated as CASSTPLGYQETQYF.

The rearrangement joins TRBV9 to TRBJ2-5; maybe TRBD1 (5 bases). This CDR3 comprises 16 residues. CDR1 and CDR2 from the germline V gene are SGDLS and YYNGEE. V was trimmed by 0 bases and J by 1 base, leaving 13 bases between them. Here the CDR3 DNA reads TGTGCCAGCAGCGTAGACTGGCAGGGTGGCCAAGAGACCCAGTACTTC. Encoded protein: CASSVDWQGGQETQYF.

This chain uses TRBV5-1 with TRBJ2-3, with TRBD2 matching over 9 bases. Germline assignment: CDR1 SGHRS and CDR2 YFSETQ. V was pared by 5 bases and J by 1 base, with 5 bases of the junction left unmatched. This CDR3 spans 15 amino acids. CDR3 in amino acids: CASRLSGSGTDTQYF. In DNA, the CDR3 is TGCGCCAGCAGACTTAGCGGGAGTGGCACAGATACGCAGTATTTT.

The chain carries TRBV4-3 and TRBJ2-7; TRBD1 aligns across 9 bases. The length of the CDR3 is 15 residues. V dropped 0 bases and J dropped 3; count of bases not matched to a gene: 3. Germline V CDR1 and CDR2: LGHNA, YSLEER. The CDR3 loop is CASSQEGQGYYEQYF. The CDR3 region has the DNA TGCGCCAGCAGCCAAGAGGGACAGGGTTACTACGAGCAGTACTTC.

The chain couples TRBV20-1 to TRBJ2-1, with a possible D match to TRBD2 (5 bases). Germline CDR1 reads DFQATT; CDR2 reads SNEGSKA (reference sequence). This CDR3 has 11 residues. V dropped 6 bases and J dropped 8 bases, with 11 bases sitting between them. The CDR3 sequence: CSAKLVDEQFF. CDR3 coding DNA: TGCAGTGCAAAACTAGTGGATGAGCAGTTCTTC.

The chain recombines TRBV7-2 with TRBJ1-6; the match to TRBD1 covers 8 bases. With V trimmed by 3 bases and J by 10 bases, 5 bases remained unmatched. CDR1 and CDR2 from the germline V gene are SGHTA and FQGNSA. The CDR3 is 14 residues long. The CDR3 sequence is CASSLTGVVSPLHF. The DNA for the CDR3 is TGTGCCAGCAGCTTGACAGGGGTGGTCTCACCCCTCCACTTT.

The V gene is TRBV7-9, the J gene TRBJ2-7; 10 bases map to TRBD1. The germline V gene has CDR1 SEHNR and CDR2 FQNEAQ (reference sequence). The CDR3 is made up of 14 amino acids. With V trimmed by 7 bases and J by 5 bases, 8 bases remained unmatched. The CDR3 DNA sequence: TGTGCCAGCATTACCGGGACAGGGGCCCACGAGCAGTACTTC. This codes for CASITGTGAHEQYF.

This chain's CDR3 is CASSFSQGPGTGELFF. The DNA for the CDR3 is TGTGCCAGCAGCTTCAGCCAGGGGCCGGGCACCGGGGAGCTGTTTTTT. The V and J genes are TRBV9 and TRBJ2-2; TRBD1 is a possible D gene (6 bases). Trimming cost V 4 bases and J 4 bases, with 17 bases left between them. CDR3 length equals 16 residues. Per germline, CDR1 SGDLS and CDR2 YYNGEE.

The V call is TRBV10-3, the J call TRBJ2-3; 9 nucleotides agree with TRBD1. The CDR3 runs to 17 residues. In germline, CDR1 is ENHRY, CDR2 SYGVKD. V was clipped by 6 bases and J by 0 bases; unmatched bases: 10. CDR3 residues: CAISSQGAVRSTDTQYF. The DNA of the CDR3 is TGTGCCATCAGCTCACAGGGGGCGGTTAGAAGCACAGATACGCAGTATTTT.

This chain joins TRBV5-1 and TRBJ2-7; 14 bases line up with TRBD2. The CDR3 consists of 15 residues. CDR1 SGHRS and CDR2 YFSETQ come from the germline V gene. Losses at the gene ends were 4 bases for V and 4 bases for J; bases not matched to a gene: 4. CDR3 loop: CASSPGLAGEYEQYF. The CDR3 DNA reads as TGCGCCAGCAGCCCGGGACTAGCGGGGGAATACGAGCAGTACTTC.

The V and J genes are TRBV9 and TRBJ1-1; 9 bases line up with TRBD1. Germline assignment: CDR1 SGDLS and CDR2 YYNGEE. The CDR3 is 15 residues long. Losses at the gene ends were 4 bases for V and 11 bases for J; bases not matched to a gene: 15. The CDR3 bases are TGTGCCAGCAGCCCCTCACAGGGGGCGGCTTCAAGGGCTTTCTTT. It is translated as CASSPSQGAASRAFF.

This chain connects TRBV7-6 to TRBJ2-5; TRBD2 is a possible D gene (6 bases). Germline V CDR1 and CDR2: SGHVS, FNYEAQ. This CDR3 has 15 residues. Trimming took off 1 base at V and 2 bases at J, with 11 bases between the two ends. In DNA form, the CDR3 reads TGTGCCAGCAGCTTAGAAGCGGGCAGACAAGAGACCCAGTACTTC. Encoded protein: CASSLEAGRQETQYF.

The V gene is TRBV16, the J gene TRBJ1-5; a weak D match, TRBD1 (6 bases). The CDR3 has 14 residues. Between the trimmed V and J ends, which lost 4 bases and 7 bases, there was a span of 14 bases. Germline assignment: CDR1 KGHSY and CDR2 FQNENV. The CDR3 bases are TGTGCCAGCAGCCCAGCAGGGGCAGGGCAGCCCCAGCATTTT. It is translated as CASSPAGAGQPQHF.

V and J are TRBV27 and TRBJ1-2; D gene unclear. V gave up 2 bases and J gave up 6 bases, with 10 bases separating them. From germline, CDR1 is MNHEY and CDR2 SMNVEV (reference sequence). CDR3 length: 13 amino acids. CDR3 amino acids: CASSLVAGNGYTF. The CDR3 nucleotides are TGTGCCAGCAGTTTAGTCGCGGGAAATGGCTACACCTTC.

The rearrangement joins TRBV4-3 to TRBJ2-2; the match to TRBD1 covers 9 bases. After removal of 0 bases from V and 6 bases from J, the junction contained 2 bases not matched to a gene. Germline V gives CDR1 LGHNA, CDR2 YSLEER. The CDR3 is 15 amino acids. DNA of the CDR3: TGCGCCAGCAGCCAAGAACGACAGGGGGCCGGGGAGCTGTTTTTT. It translates to CASSQERQGAGELFF.

This clone was found once. The V call is TRBV18, the J call TRBJ1-5; 8 bases are shared with TRBD1. The germline V gene has CDR1 KGHSH and CDR2 LQKENI. The CDR3 consists of 16 residues. J was trimmed by 6 bases and V by 0 bases; bases with no gene match: 7. The DNA of the CDR3 is TGTGCCAGCTCACCACCCTCCACAGGGGGTCCTCAGCCCCAGCATTTT. Amino acids: CASSPPSTGGPQPQHF.

This rearrangement joins TRBV5-4 to TRBJ1-1; tentatively, D is TRBD1 (6 bases). The CDR3 runs 16 residues. V shed 4 bases and J shed 1 base, with 17 bases lying between them. From germline, CDR1 is SGHNT and CDR2 YYREEE (reference sequence). CDR3 nucleotide sequence: TGTGCCAGCAGCCCTTCGCGGGGGCGCGAGAACACTGAAGCTTTCTTT. Encoded protein: CASSPSRGRENTEAFF.

The V and J genes are TRBV5-1 and TRBJ2-5; weak D call: TRBD2 (6 bases). Looked up from germline, CDR1 is SGHRS and CDR2 is YFSETQ. The CDR3 is 14 residues long. Trimming took off 6 bases at V and 0 bases at J, with 12 bases between the two ends. The CDR3 coding sequence is TGCGCCAGCACGGCGGGGTGGTACCAAGAGACCCAGTACTTC. Translated, it gives CASTAGWYQETQYF.

The chain recombines TRBV7-2 with TRBJ2-3; D unclear. CDR3 length: 15 amino acids. V was clipped by 3 bases and J by 7 bases, with 17 bases between them. Germline V gene lookup returns CDR1 SGHTA and CDR2 FQGNSA. The CDR3 region has the DNA TGTGCCAGCAGCTTCCTGGTACCCCGCGAAAATACGCAGTATTTT. This encodes CASSFLVPRENTQYF.